This passage covers 23 T cell receptor beta chains from one sample sequenced in a study of human T cells and chemical hapten exposure. TCRdb ran MiXCR on the RACE reads and lists one entry per CDR3 protein. The table lists around 110,000 distinct CDR3 sequences, 12% of them singletons. Documented time point: pre-sensitization, week 0. The treatment here: therapeutic diphenylcyclopropenone sensitization with weekly scalp DPC. This specimen consisted of whole blood, obtained in connection with sensitization to the hapten diphenylcyclopropenone (DPC). These receptors came from a woman aged 45-65 years with alopecia areata. Some clones in this sample may be carry-over from other donors' samples.

This clonotype came up many times. The chain has TRBV4-2 and TRBJ2-1; D uncertain. Germline CDR1 and CDR2: LGHNA and YNFKEQ. Trimming took off 1 base at V and 7 bases at J, with 17 bases between the two ends. The CDR3 is made up of 16 amino acids. The CDR3 sequence: CASSQGRPQITNEQFF. The CDR3, as DNA: TGTGCCAGCAGCCAAGGGAGACCGCAAATCACAAATGAGCAGTTCTTC.

This clonotype was picked up a small number of times. The gene calls are TRBV28 and TRBJ2-7; no clear D gene. This CDR3 region has 13 residues. Germline values: CDR1 MDHEN, CDR2 SYDVKM. The V end lost 3 bases, the J end lost 3 bases, and 9 bases lay between the germline ends. The CDR3, as DNA: TGTGCCAGCAGTTTTATTTTGGACTACGAGCAGTACTTC. It encodes CASSFILDYEQYF.

This clonotype was detected a few times. The chain couples TRBV7-8 to TRBJ2-5; TRBD1 matches at 7 bases. CDR3 length: 16 amino acids. Per germline, CDR1 SGHVS and CDR2 FQNEAQ. Losses at the gene ends were 5 bases for V and 7 bases for J; bases not matched to a gene: 16. This CDR3 is CASSLRQGLGFGTQYF. CDR3 bases: TGTGCCAGCAGCCTACGACAGGGCCTAGGTTTTGGGACCCAGTACTTC.

The chain links TRBV7-2 to TRBJ1-6, with TRBD1 as a possible D gene (5 bases). Deletions cut 3 bases from V and 8 bases from J, with 8 bases between. CDR3 length equals 13 residues. The germline CDR1 and CDR2 sequences are SGHTA and FQGNSA. The chain's CDR3 is CASSFPGHSPLHF. The CDR3 region has the DNA TGTGCCAGCAGCTTCCCAGGGCATTCACCCCTCCACTTT.

This clonotype was detected a few times. The rearrangement links TRBV29-1 to TRBJ2-5; TRBD1 agrees at 9 bases. The CDR3 spans 13 residues. Losses at the gene ends were 7 bases for V and 2 bases for J; bases not matched to a gene: 5. The germline V gene has CDR1 SQVTM and CDR2 ANQGSEA. This chain's CDR3 is CSALQGAQETQYF. The CDR3 coding sequence is TGCAGCGCCCTACAGGGGGCGCAAGAGACCCAGTACTTC.

This clonotype was detected only a few times. The chain employs TRBV5-1 and TRBJ2-1, with a possible D match to TRBD2 (5 bases). The CDR3 covers 14 residues. V lost 4 bases and J lost 4, with 12 bases in between. CDR1 and CDR2 (germline): SGHRS, YFSETQ. The DNA for the CDR3 is TGCGCCAGCAGCCCCGGACTGGTTTACAATGAGCAGTTCTTC. It specifies CASSPGLVYNEQFF.

This clonotype was counted ten times or more. The rearrangement links TRBV4-2 to TRBJ2-1; TRBD2 might be the D (5 bases). Germline V gene sequence: CDR1 LGHNA, CDR2 YNFKEQ. The CDR3 spans 16 residues. The V gene lost 0 bases and the J gene lost 3 bases, with 12 bases spanning the gap. The CDR3 DNA is TGTGCCAGCAGCCAAGAAAATAGCGCGAGCTACAATGAGCAGTTCTTC. Translating it yields CASSQENSASYNEQFF.

The V gene is TRBV7-9, the J gene TRBJ1-5; tentatively, D is TRBD1 (5 bases). There are 13 residues in the CDR3. V dropped 6 bases and J dropped 4 bases, with 10 bases sitting between them. From germline, CDR1 is SEHNR and CDR2 FQNEAQ (reference sequence). The CDR3: CASRGVDNQPQHF. The CDR3 DNA follows: TGTGCCAGCAGGGGGGTAGATAATCAGCCCCAGCATTTT.

The table lists this clonotype with many counts. The gene calls are TRBV7-9 and TRBJ2-7; 7 bases align to TRBD2. Trimming removed 7 bases from V and 2 bases from J; junction bases left unmatched: 8. The CDR3 is 14 amino acids. Germline-derived CDR1 and CDR2 are SEHNR and FQNEAQ (reference sequence). CDR3 DNA: TGTGCCAGCACCCCGGGACTACCCACCTACGAGCAGTACTTC. Translated: CASTPGLPTYEQYF.

This clonotype appeared many times. The chain couples TRBV15 to TRBJ2-7; 7 nucleotides agree with TRBD2. V shed 0 bases and J 1 base; nucleotides not matched to a gene: 6. Per germline, CDR1 LNHNV and CDR2 YYDKDF (reference sequence). The CDR3 spans 16 residues. CDR3 sequence (DNA): TGTGCCACCAGCAGAGATCACCCAGCGGGGTCCTACGAGCAGTACTTC. Encoded protein: CATSRDHPAGSYEQYF.

The V gene is TRBV7-2, the J gene TRBJ1-5; tentative D call: TRBD1 (5 bases). Trimming removed 8 bases from V and 4 bases from J, with 21 bases in between. This CDR3 contains 16 residues. Per the germline V gene, CDR1 is SGHTA and CDR2 is FQGNSA. CDR3 sequence (DNA): TGTGCCAGCCAGGGAGGGAGTTTTGAGAAGAATCAGCCCCAGCATTTT. Protein product: CASQGGSFEKNQPQHF.

This rearrangement joins TRBV5-8 to TRBJ1-5; 9 bases match TRBD1. Germline V gene data show CDR1 as SGHTS and CDR2 as YDEGEE. The J segment lost 1 base and the V segment lost 2 bases, leaving 1 base of the junction unmatched. The CDR3 runs 15 residues. The CDR3 bases are TGTGCCAGCAGCTTTGGACAGGGGAGCAATCAGCCCCAGCATTTT. This codes for CASSFGQGSNQPQHF.

V usage is TRBV6-5 and J usage is TRBJ1-2, with a possible D match to TRBD1 (6 bases). V shed 0 bases and J shed 8 bases, with 16 bases lying between them. Germline V gene lookup returns CDR1 MNHEY and CDR2 SVGAGI. The CDR3 has 15 amino acids. CDR3 sequence (DNA): TGTGCCAGCAGTTACTCGAGGCGGGGGGCTAACGGCTACACCTTC. Its protein is CASSYSRRGANGYTF.

This clonotype was seen repeatedly, ten times or more. The chain uses TRBV20-1 and TRBJ2-2; 7 positions agree with TRBD1. The V gene's germline CDR1 is DFQATT and CDR2 SNEGSKA (reference sequence). After removal of 2 bases from V and 5 bases from J, the junction contained 8 bases not matched to a gene. The CDR3 covers 15 residues. In DNA form, the CDR3 reads TGCAGTGCTAGACCTACAGGGGTAGGGACCGGGGAGCTGTTTTTT. It encodes CSARPTGVGTGELFF.

This clonotype was picked up many times. J is TRBJ1-1 and V is TRBV10-2; no firm D call. Looked up from germline, CDR1 is WSHSY and CDR2 is SAAADI. The V end was cut by 3 bases, the J end by 7 bases, with 6 bases between. The CDR3 extends over 11 amino acids. Written as DNA, the CDR3 is TGCGCCAGCAGTGAATTCGGTGAAGCTTTCTTT. Translation: CASSEFGEAFF.

This clonotype was recorded a few times. This sequence joins TRBV10-3 and TRBJ1-1; D gene uncertain. With 3 bases removed from V and 1 base from J, the gap between germline ends came to 9 bases. The CDR3 loop spans 14 amino acids. The germline V gene has CDR1 ENHRY and CDR2 SYGVKD. The CDR3 DNA sequence: TGTGCCATCAGTGAAAATACAGAGAACACTGAAGCTTTCTTT. This sequence encodes CAISENTENTEAFF.

This clonotype was seen a handful of times. The V gene is TRBV11-3, the J gene TRBJ2-5, with D uncertain. Trimming stripped 5 bases from V and 7 bases from J, with 11 bases between. Germline values: CDR1 SGHNT, CDR2 YENEEA. The CDR3 spans 12 residues. The CDR3 loop reads CASSPDGVTQYF. CDR3 DNA sequence: TGTGCCAGCAGCCCAGATGGGGTGACCCAGTACTTC.

Ten or more counts support this clonotype. This chain uses TRBV4-3 with TRBJ1-6; 7 bases are shared with TRBD1. The germline CDR1 and CDR2 sequences are LGHNA and YSLEER. With 3 bases clipped from V and 9 bases from J, the junction kept 8 bases outside the gene matches. The CDR3 runs 15 residues. In nucleotides, the CDR3 is TGCGCCAGCAGCCAGGATGGACAGGACCCTTCACCCCTCCACTTT. Protein product: CASSQDGQDPSPLHF.

By share of the sample, this clonotype is medium-sized. The chain uses TRBV6-4 and TRBJ2-6; the D gene is possibly TRBD1 (5 bases). V lost 8 bases and J 0 bases, leaving 11 bases between the germline ends. The CDR3 covers 15 residues. Germline V CDR1 and CDR2: MRHNA, SNTAGT. The DNA of the CDR3 is TGTGCCAGCGGGGCCGACGGCTCTGGGGCCAACGTCCTGACTTTC. Translation: CASGADGSGANVLTF.

This clonotype was detected ten times or more. The V call is TRBV7-6, the J call TRBJ2-1; 8 bases are a match to TRBD2. V was pared by 4 bases and J by 2 bases, with 16 bases of the junction left unmatched. This CDR3 has 19 residues. Per germline, CDR1 SGHVS and CDR2 FNYEAQ. The CDR3 DNA follows: TGTGCCAGCAGCTCACTACTTAGCTCCACTAGCGGAGCCTACAATGAGCAGTTCTTC. It is translated as CASSSLLSSTSGAYNEQFF.

This clonotype came up many times. V gene TRBV27 combines with J gene TRBJ2-7; D remains unclear. The CDR3 runs to 15 residues. Germline V gene lookup returns CDR1 MNHEY and CDR2 SMNVEV (reference sequence). The V and J ends lost 2 bases and 0 bases respectively, with 11 bases between them. DNA of the CDR3: TGTGCCAGCAGTTTAGCCAGTTCCGGCTCCTACGAGCAGTACTTC. It codes for CASSLASSGSYEQYF.

The chain carries TRBV2 and TRBJ2-3, with 12 positions matching TRBD2. The V gene's germline CDR1 is SNHLY and CDR2 FYNNEI. The V segment lost 8 bases and the J segment 4 bases; nucleotides outside the gene matches: 10. CDR3 length: 16 residues. DNA for the CDR3: TGTGCCAGCGCCCCATCTAGCGGGGGGGCTGCAGATACGCAGTATTTT. Translation gives CASAPSSGGAADTQYF.

This clonotype came up a few times. The V and J genes are TRBV15 and TRBJ1-2; the D gene is possibly TRBD1 (6 bases). CDR1 and CDR2 from the germline V gene are LNHNV and YYDKDF (reference sequence). Trimming stripped 0 bases from V and 9 bases from J, with 23 bases between. The CDR3 is 17 residues long. This CDR3 is CATSRELGQGKQGRYTF. The CDR3 DNA follows: TGTGCCACCAGCAGAGAATTGGGGCAGGGCAAGCAGGGGCGCTACACCTTC.